These T cell receptor beta chains were read from a single sample in a study of T-cell memory formation after mild COVID-19. Each CDR3 protein is one row after TCRdb ran MiXCR on the 5' RACE reads. The sample records around 150,000 distinct CDR3 sequences, around a tenth being singletons. Material: PBMCs or a T cell subset sorted from them (not recorded which). All receptors come from a man younger than 30 who had mild COVID-19 (a few samples of this study predate the infection). Cell type and time point are not known. Both conserved end residues are part of each CDR3. The order of the fields is clone size, V gene, J gene, D gene, CDR3 protein, CDR3 DNA. A D gene is named only where the DNA matches it firmly. Some rows mark clone size as missing; the rest say once, few, many or name a class of expanded clone.

size: few; V: TRBV6-1; J: TRBJ1-1; D: -; CDR3: CASITGWGNTEAFF; DNA: TGTGCCAGCATAACAGGGTGGGGGAACACTGAAGCTTTCTTT
size: few; V: TRBV12-3/TRBV12-4; J: TRBJ2-7; D: TRBD1; CDR3: CASSLRQGADEQYF; DNA: TGTGCCAGCAGTTTACGACAGGGGGCCGACGAGCAGTACTTC
size: -; V: TRBV4-3; J: TRBJ1-3; D: -; CDR3: CASSRGTATGNTIYF; DNA: TGCGCCAGCAGCCGAGGGACGGCAACTGGAAACACCATATATTTT
size: few; V: TRBV27; J: TRBJ2-1; D: -; CDR3: CASSLDRVSYNEQFF; DNA: TGTGCCAGCAGTCTGGACAGAGTCTCCTACAATGAGCAGTTCTTC
size: many; V: TRBV4-3; J: TRBJ2-1; D: TRBD2; CDR3: CASSQESLAGGYEQFF; DNA: TGCGCCAGCAGCCAAGAATCGCTAGCGGGGGGCTATGAGCAGTTCTTC
size: -; V: TRBV7-9; J: TRBJ2-3; D: TRBD2; CDR3: CASSLAEAGADTQYF; DNA: TGTGCCAGCAGCTTAGCGGAAGCGGGGGCTGATACGCAGTATTTT
size: many; V: TRBV7-2; J: TRBJ1-1; D: TRBD1; CDR3: CASSRPGQGARAFF; DNA: TGTGCCAGCAGCCGGCCGGGACAGGGGGCGCGGGCTTTCTTT
size: -; V: TRBV7-2; J: TRBJ1-4; D: TRBD1; CDR3: CASSTRTGIEKLFF; DNA: TGTGCCAGCAGCACGAGGACAGGCATCGAAAAACTGTTTTTT
size: many; V: TRBV6-5; J: TRBJ2-2; D: -; CDR3: CASSLGPLTGELFF; DNA: TGTGCCAGCAGTTTGGGGCCTCTCACCGGGGAGCTGTTTTTT
size: many; V: TRBV5-4; J: TRBJ2-5; D: -; CDR3: CASSLAGATETQYF; DNA: TGTGCCAGCAGCTTGGCAGGGGCGACGGAGACCCAGTACTTC
size: -; V: TRBV12-3/TRBV12-4; J: TRBJ2-3; D: -; CDR3: CASSLVWVPDTQYF; DNA: TGTGCCAGCAGTTTGGTATGGGTTCCAGATACGCAGTATTTT
size: many; V: TRBV7-2; J: TRBJ1-5; D: -; CDR3: CASSRDNGQPQHF; DNA: TGTGCCAGCAGCCGGGACAACGGGCAGCCCCAGCATTTT